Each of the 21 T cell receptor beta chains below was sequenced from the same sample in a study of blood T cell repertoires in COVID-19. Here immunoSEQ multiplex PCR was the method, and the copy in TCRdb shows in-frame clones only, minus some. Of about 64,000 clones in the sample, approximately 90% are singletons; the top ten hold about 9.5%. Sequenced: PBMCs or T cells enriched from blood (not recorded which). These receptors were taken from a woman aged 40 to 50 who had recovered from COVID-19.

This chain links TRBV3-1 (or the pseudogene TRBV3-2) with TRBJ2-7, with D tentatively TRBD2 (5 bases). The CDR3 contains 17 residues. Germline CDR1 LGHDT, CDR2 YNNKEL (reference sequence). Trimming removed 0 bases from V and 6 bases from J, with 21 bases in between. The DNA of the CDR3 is TGTGCCAGCAGCCAAGATCACCCTTGGAACGACTACGTCGAGCAGTACTTC. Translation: CASSQDHPWNDYVEQYF.

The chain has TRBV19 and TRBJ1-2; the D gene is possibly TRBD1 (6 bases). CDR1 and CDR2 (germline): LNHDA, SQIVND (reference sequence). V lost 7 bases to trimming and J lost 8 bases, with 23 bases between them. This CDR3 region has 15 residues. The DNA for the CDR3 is TGTGCCAGTATCCCGTCAGGGGACAAGGATCGAGGCTACACCTTC. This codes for CASIPSGDKDRGYTF.

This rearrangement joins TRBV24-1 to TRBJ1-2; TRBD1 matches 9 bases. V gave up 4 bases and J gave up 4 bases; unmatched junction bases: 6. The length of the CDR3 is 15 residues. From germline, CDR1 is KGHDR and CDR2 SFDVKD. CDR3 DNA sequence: TGTGCCACCAGTGACGGGACAGGGAGAGGCTATGGCTACACCTTC. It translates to CATSDGTGRGYGYTF.

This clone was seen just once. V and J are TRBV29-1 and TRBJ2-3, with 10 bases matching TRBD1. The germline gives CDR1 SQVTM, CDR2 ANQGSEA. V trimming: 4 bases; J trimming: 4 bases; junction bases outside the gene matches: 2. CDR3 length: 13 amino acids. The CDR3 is CSVAGTGADTQYF. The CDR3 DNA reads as TGCAGCGTTGCCGGGACAGGGGCAGATACGCAGTATTTT.

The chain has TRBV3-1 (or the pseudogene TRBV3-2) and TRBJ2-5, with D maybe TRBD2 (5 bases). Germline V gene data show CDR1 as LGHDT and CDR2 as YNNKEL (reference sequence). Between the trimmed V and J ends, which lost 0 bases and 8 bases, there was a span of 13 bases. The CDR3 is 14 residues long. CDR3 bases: TGTGCCAGCAGCCAAGATCGTAGCGCCCATACCCAGTACTTC. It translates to CASSQDRSAHTQYF.

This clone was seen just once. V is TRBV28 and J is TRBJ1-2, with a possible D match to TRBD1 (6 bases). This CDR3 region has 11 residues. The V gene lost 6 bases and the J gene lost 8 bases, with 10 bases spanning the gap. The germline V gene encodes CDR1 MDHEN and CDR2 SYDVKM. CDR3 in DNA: TGTGCCAGCAGCGACGACAGGGGCTACACCTTC. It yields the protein CASSDDRGYTF.

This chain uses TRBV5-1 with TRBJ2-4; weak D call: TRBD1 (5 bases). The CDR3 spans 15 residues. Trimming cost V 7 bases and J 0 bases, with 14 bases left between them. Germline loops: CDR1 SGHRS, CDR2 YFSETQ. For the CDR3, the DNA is TGCGCCAGCTCAGACAGTCCCTTAGCCAAAAACATTCAGTACTTC. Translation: CASSDSPLAKNIQYF.

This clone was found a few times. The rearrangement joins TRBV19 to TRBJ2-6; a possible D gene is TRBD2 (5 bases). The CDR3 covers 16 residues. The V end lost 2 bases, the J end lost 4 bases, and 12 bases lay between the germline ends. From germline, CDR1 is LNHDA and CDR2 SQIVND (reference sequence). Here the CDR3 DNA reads TGTGCCAGTAGTATATCCGAGGGTTCAGGGGCCAACGTCCTGACTTTC. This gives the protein CASSISEGSGANVLTF.

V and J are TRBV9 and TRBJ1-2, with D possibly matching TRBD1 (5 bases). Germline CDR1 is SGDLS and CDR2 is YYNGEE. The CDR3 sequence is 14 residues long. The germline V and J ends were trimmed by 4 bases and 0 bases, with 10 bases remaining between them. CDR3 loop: CASSPGDPNYGYTF. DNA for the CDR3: TGTGCCAGCAGCCCGGGGGACCCTAACTATGGCTACACCTTC.

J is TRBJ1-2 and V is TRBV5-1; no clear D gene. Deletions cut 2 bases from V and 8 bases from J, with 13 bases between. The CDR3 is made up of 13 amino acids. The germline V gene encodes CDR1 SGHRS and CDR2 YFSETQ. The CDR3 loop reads CASSFTDSEGYTF. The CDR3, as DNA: TGCGCCAGCAGCTTCACCGACTCTGAGGGCTACACCTTC. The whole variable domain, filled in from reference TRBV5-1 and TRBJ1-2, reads KAGVTQTPRYLIKTRGQQVTLSCSPISGHRSVSWYQQTPGQGLQFLFEYFSETQRNKGNFPGRFSGRQFSNSRSEMNVSTLELGDSALYLCASSFTDSEGYTFGSGTRLTVV.

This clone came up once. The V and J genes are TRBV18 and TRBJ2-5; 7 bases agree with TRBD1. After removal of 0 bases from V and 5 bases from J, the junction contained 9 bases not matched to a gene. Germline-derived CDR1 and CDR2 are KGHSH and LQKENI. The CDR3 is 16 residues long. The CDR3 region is CASSPPTGERWETQYF. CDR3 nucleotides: TGTGCCAGCTCACCACCAACAGGGGAACGATGGGAGACCCAGTACTTC.

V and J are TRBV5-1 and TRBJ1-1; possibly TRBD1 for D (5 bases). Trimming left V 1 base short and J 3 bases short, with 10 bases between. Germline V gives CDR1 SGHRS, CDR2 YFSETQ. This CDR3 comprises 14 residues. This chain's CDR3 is CASSLFLGHTEAFF. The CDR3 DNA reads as TGCGCCAGCAGCTTGTTCTTGGGGCACACTGAAGCTTTCTTT.

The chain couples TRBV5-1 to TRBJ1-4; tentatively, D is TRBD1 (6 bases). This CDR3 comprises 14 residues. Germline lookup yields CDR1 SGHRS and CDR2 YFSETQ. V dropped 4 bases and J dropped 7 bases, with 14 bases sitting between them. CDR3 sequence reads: CASSPGQWGEKLFF. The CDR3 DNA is TGCGCCAGCAGCCCCGGACAGTGGGGTGAAAAACTGTTTTTT.

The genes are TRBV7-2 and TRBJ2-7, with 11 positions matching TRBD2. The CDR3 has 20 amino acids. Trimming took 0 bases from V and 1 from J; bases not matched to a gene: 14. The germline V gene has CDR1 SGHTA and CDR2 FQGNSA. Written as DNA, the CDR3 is TGTGCCAGCAGCTTAGCGTTAGGGACTAGCGGACACCGAAGATCCTACGAGCAGTACTTC. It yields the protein CASSLALGTSGHRRSYEQYF.

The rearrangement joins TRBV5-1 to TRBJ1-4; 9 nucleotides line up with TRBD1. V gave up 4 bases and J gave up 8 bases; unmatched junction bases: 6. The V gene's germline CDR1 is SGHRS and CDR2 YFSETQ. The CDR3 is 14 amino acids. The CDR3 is CASSPRQGGEKLFF. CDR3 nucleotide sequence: TGCGCCAGCAGCCCCCGACAGGGGGGAGAAAAACTGTTTTTT.

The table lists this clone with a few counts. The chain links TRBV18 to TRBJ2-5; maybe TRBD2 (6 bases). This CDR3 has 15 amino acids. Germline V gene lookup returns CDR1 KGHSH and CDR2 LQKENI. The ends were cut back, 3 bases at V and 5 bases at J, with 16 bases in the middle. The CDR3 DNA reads TGTGCCAGCTCACCCGGGGGTGGAAAACTGGAGACCCAGTACTTC. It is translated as CASSPGGGKLETQYF. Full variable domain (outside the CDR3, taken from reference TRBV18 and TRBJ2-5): NAGVMQNPRHLVRRRGQEARLRCSPMKGHSHVYWYRQLPEEGLKFMVYLQKENIIDESGMPKERFSAEFPKEGPSILRIQQVVRGDSAAYFCASSPGGGKLETQYFGPGTRLLVL.

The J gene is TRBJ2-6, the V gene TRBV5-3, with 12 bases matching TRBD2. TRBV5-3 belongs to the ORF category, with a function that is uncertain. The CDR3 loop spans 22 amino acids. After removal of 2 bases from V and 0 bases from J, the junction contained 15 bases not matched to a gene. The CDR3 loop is CARSFVLAGGPSDRSGANVLTF. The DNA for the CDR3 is TGTGCCAGAAGCTTCGTGCTAGCGGGGGGGCCCTCCGACCGCTCTGGGGCCAACGTCCTGACTTTC.

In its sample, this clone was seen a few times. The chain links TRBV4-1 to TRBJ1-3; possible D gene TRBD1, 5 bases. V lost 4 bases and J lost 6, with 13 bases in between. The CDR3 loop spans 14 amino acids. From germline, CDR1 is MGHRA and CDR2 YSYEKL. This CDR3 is CASSLRGSVNTIYF. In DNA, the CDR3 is TGCGCCAGCAGCCTCCGGGGGTCAGTAAACACCATATATTTT.

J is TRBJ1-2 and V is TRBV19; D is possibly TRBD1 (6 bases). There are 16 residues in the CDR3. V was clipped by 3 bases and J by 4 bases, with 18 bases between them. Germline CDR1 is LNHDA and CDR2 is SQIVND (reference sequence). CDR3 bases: TGTGCCAGTAGTATCTCCAACAGACAGGACATCTATGGCTACACCTTC. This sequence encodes CASSISNRQDIYGYTF.

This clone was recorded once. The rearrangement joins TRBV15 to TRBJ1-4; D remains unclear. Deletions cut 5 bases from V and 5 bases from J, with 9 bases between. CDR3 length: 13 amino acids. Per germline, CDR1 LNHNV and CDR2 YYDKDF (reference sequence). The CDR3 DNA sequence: TGTGCCACCAGCGGGCCGACAAATGAAAAACTGTTTTTT. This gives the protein CATSGPTNEKLFF.

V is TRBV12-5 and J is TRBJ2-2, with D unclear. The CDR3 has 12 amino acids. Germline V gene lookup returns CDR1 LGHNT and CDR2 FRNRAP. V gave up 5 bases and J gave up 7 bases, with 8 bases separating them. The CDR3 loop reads CASGPGFGELFF. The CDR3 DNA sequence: TGTGCTAGTGGTCCCGGGTTCGGGGAGCTGTTTTTT.